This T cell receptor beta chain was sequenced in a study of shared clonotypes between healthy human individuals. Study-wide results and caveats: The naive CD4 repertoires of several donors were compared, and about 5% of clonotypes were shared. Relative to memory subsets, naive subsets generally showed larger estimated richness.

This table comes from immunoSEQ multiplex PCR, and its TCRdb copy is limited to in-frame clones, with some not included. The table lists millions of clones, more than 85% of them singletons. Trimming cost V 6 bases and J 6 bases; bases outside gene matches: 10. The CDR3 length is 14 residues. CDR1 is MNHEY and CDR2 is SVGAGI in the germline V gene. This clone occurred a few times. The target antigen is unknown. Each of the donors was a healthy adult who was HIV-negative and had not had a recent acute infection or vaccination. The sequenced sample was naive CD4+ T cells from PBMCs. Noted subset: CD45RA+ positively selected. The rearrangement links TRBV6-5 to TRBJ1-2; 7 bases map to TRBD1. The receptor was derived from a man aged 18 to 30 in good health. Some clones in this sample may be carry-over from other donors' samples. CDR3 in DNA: TGTGCCAGCAGAACTGTCGACGACAGGGATGGCTACACCTTC. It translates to CASRTVDDRDGYTF.